Following are 3 T cell receptor beta chains from one sample sequenced in a study of T cell responses to AZD1222 COVID-19 vaccine. Generated by immunoSEQ multiplex PCR, the TCRdb table keeps only in-frame clones and is missing some. Among 95,000 to 150,000 clones listed, 92% were seen once. Sequenced material: peripheral blood, taken 28 days after the second AZD1222 dose. These receptors were collected from an adult who received the AZD1222 COVID-19 vaccine.

The chain has TRBV5-1 and TRBJ2-1; 7 bases line up with TRBD2. Trimming at V came to 4 bases and at J to 4 bases, leaving 5 bases not matched to a gene. The germline V gene has CDR1 SGHRS and CDR2 YFSETQ. The CDR3 totals 14 residues. CDR3 in amino acids: CASSQGLIYNEQFF. Written as DNA, the CDR3 is TGCGCCAGCAGCCAGGGACTAATTTACAATGAGCAGTTCTTC.

The J gene is TRBJ1-5, the V gene TRBV10-3, with D perhaps TRBD1 (5 bases). The CDR3 totals 13 residues. V was clipped by 6 bases and J by 2 bases, with 8 bases between them. In germline, CDR1 is ENHRY, CDR2 SYGVKD. The CDR3 sequence: CAIRDSGNQPQHF. Written as DNA, the CDR3 is TGTGCCATCAGAGACAGCGGCAATCAGCCCCAGCATTTT.

The chain joins TRBV10-1 to TRBJ2-7; TRBD1 is a possible D gene (6 bases). The V and J ends lost 2 bases and 0 bases respectively, with 8 bases between them. This CDR3 contains 14 residues. Germline-derived CDR1 and CDR2 are WNHNN and SYGVQD (reference sequence). The CDR3 nucleotides read TGCGCCAGCAGTGAGGGACAGTACTCCTACGAGCAGTACTTC. Translation: CASSEGQYSYEQYF.